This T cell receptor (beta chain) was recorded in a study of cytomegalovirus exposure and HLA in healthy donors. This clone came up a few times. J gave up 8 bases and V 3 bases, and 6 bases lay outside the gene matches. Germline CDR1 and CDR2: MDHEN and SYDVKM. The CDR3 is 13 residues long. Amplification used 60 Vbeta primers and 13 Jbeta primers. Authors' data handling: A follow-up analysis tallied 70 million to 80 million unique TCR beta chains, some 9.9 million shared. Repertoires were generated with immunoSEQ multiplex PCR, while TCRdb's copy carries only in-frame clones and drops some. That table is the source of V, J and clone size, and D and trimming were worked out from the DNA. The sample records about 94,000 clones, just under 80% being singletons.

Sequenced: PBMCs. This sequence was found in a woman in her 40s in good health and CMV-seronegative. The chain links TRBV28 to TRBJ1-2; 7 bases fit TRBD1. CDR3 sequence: CASSFDRASGYTF. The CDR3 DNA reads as TGTGCCAGCAGTTTTGACAGGGCCTCCGGCTACACCTTC.